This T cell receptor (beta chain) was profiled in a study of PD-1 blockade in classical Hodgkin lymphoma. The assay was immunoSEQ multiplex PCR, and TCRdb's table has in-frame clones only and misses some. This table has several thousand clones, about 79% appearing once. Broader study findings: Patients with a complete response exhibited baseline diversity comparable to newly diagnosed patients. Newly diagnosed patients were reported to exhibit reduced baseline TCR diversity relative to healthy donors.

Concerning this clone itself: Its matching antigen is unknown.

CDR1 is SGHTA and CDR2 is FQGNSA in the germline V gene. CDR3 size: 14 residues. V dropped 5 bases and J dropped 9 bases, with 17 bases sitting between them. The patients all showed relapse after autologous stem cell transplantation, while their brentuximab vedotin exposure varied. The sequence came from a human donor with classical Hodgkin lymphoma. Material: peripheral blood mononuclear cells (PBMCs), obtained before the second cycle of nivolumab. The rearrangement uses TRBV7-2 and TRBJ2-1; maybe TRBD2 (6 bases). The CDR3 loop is CASSTGGGRPEQFF. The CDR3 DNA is TGTGCCAGCAGCACCGGTGGGGGGAGGCCTGAGCAGTTCTTC.